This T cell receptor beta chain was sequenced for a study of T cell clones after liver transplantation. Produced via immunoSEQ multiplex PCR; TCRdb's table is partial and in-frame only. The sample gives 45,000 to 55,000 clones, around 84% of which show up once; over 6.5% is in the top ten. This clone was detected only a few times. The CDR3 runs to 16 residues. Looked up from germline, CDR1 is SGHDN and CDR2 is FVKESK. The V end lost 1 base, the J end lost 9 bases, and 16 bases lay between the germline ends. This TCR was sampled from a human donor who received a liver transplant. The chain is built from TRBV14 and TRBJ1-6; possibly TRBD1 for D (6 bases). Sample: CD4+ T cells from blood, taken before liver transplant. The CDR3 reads CASSQGFYRETSPLHF. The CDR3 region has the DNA TGTGCCAGCAGCCAAGGGTTCTACAGGGAAACTTCACCCCTCCACTTT.